This T cell receptor (beta chain) appears in the sequencing data of a study of vaccination and CD4 T cells after COVID-19 (dated 2022 in TCRdb). For the wider study: Every convalescent patient had a positive nasal swab PCR test for SARS-CoV-2, with mild disease in eight to ten patients and severe disease in one. Control cultures received a CEFX viral epitope pool as the positive control, an HIV-1 Nef peptide pool as the negative control, or no peptide. Post-COVID blood samples were collected from convalescent patients a median of about 92 days after diagnosis, with a range of about 30 to 161 days. The spike-specific CD4+ TCR repertoire was compared before and after mRNA vaccination in nine to ten COVID-19 convalescent patients and a handful of infection-naive healthy vaccine recipients. Post-vaccine blood samples were taken a median of about 72 days after the second vaccine dose, with a range of 14 to 241 days. For stimulating the cultures, overlapping spike peptide pools were used, derived from SARS-CoV-2 as well as from the common cold coronaviruses HCoV-NL63, HCoV-OC43 and HCoV-229E. The convalescent cohort comprised six males and four females, including two Hispanic individuals, seven Caucasians, two Asians and one multiracial person. Each participant got two doses of either the Pfizer-BioNTech BNT162b2 vaccine (n=8) or the Moderna mRNA-1273 vaccine (n=2). Study-wide findings and limitations: Of the vaccine-specific clones found in convalescent patients, nearly all (304 of 307) were mono-reactive for SARS-CoV-2 spike instead of being cross-reactive with common cold coronaviruses. Among the post-vaccine SARS-CoV-2-reactive clones in convalescent patients, a median approximately 90% showed up only after vaccination, which suggests vaccine-specific priming. The median number of SARS-CoV-2-reactive clonotypes rose from 20 to 25 after infection to 38 after vaccination, but the change was not significant. The number of convalescent patients in the study was relatively small, and the study did not examine early timepoints following natural infection.

The germline V gene yields MNHNS for CDR1 and SASEGT for CDR2. V gives up 2 bases and J gives up 5 bases, and the segment between their germline ends measures 15 bases. The CDR3 holds 15 amino acids from the cysteine to the phenylalanine. The retained sequence is limited to the CDR3, 45 bases, with the frame set at the first base. This clonotype was picked up a small number of times. Its antigen is still unknown. Base qualities were left out, and no much larger clone turns up one base away. Library construction relied on PCR. TCR sequencing of DNA from cultured CD4+ T cells used the Oncomine TCR Beta short-read assay at the Johns Hopkins FTIC core. The QIAamp micro DNA kit was used to extract genomic DNA from the cultured CD4+ T cells. Oncomine TCR Beta libraries made from cultured CD4+ T cells were pooled using unique dual indexes and sequenced on an Illumina iSeq 100. In the original analysis: Non-productive sequences were removed, and CDR3s not starting with C, not ending with F or W, or shorter than 7 amino acids were discarded. Antigen-specific clonotypes were identified using the MANAFEST web application through comparison of peptide-stimulated wells with reference and other culture wells. To be called positive, a clone needed an FDR below 0.05, an odds ratio above 5, and a productive frequency above 0.1% in at least two of three replicate wells. Cross-reactive clonotypes were defined as significantly expanded in both SARS-CoV-2 spike wells and at least one common cold coronavirus spike condition. Using R version 3.6.1, CDR3 homology was evaluated through Levenshtein distances (stringdist) along with unrooted phylogenetic trees (ape). TCRdb itself trimmed the public reads at Q25 with fastp, ran MiXCR and retained productive beta chains. Each CDR3 protein gets just one entry, which takes the most common genes and DNA from the rows behind it. V and J calls and clone size were set by TCRdb, not the authors. The sample profile shows 15,000 or so distinct CDR3 sequences; 45% to 50% of them were found once. The top ten clonotypes cover roughly 25% of the sample.

The treatment or condition label corresponds to: approximately 9-day PBMC culture with coronavirus spike peptide pools or control peptides (ViraFEST assay). To expand antigen-specific T cells with peptide pools and then pick out the expanded clonotypes through TCR sequencing, the study relied on the ViraFEST assay. Positive SARS-CoV-2 PCR tests in the convalescent patients dated from March to December 2020, before Alpha, Beta and Delta variants emerged in the United States. PBMCs were cultured at two million per well in IMDM supplemented with approximately 5.4% human AB serum and about 9.5 IU/ml IL-2, with approximately 10 ug/ml peptide pools added. On days 3 and 7, half of the culture medium was replaced with fresh IL-2-containing medium. After less than 12 days of culture, CD4+ T cells were isolated by negative selection using the EasySep CD4+ T cell isolation kit. Ficoll-Paque Plus gradient centrifugation was used to isolate PBMCs from whole blood, and the isolated PBMCs were then either used fresh or cryopreserved at -140C. Each culture condition was generally run in triplicate wells.

The sample was cultured CD4+ T cells from blood, taken after SARS-CoV-2 vaccination. This receptor was identified in a human donor with COVID-19. The sequence links TRBV6-1 to TRBJ1-1; TRBD1 could be the D gene, as 5 bases match. The CDR3 sequence is CASSERSLGGTEAFF. Read as DNA, the sequence is TGTGCCAGCAGTGAAAGGTCCCTTGGGGGGACTGAAGCTTTCTTT.